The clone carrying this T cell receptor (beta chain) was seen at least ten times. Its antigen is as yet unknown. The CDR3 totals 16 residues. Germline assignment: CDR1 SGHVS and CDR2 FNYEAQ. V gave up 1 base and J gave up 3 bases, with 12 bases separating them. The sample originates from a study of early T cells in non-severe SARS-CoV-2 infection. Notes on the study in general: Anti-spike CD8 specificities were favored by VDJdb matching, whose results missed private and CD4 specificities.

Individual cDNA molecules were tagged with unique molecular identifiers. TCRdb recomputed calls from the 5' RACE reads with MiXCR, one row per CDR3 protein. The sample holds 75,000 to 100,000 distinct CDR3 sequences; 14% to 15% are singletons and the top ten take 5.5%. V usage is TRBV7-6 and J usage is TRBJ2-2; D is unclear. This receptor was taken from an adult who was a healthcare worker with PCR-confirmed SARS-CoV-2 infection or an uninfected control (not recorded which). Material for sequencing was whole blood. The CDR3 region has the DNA TGTGCCAGCAGCTTAGTCCCGGGTCTGGACACCGGGGAGCTGTTTTTT. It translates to CASSLVPGLDTGELFF.